The subject of this entry is one T cell receptor (beta chain). Its antigen is undetermined. For the second PCR, which ran for 7 to 11 cycles, a sample-barcoded 5' primer and a J-beta primer mix were used. One entry per CDR3 protein, called by TCRdb with MiXCR from the 5' RACE reads. The data show under 2 million distinct CDR3 sequences, 30% to 35% seen once. The data were obtained in a study of blood T cells in healthy people across ages. Study-wide results and caveats: Changes seen in expanded clonotypes were possibly confounded by donor CMV status left unknown. It was the long-lived donors that had more naive CD4+ cells and higher diversity than aged donors.

Germline V gene sequence: CDR1 SQVTM, CDR2 ANQGSEA. The CDR3 has 18 residues. V shed 4 bases and J shed 4 bases, with 23 bases lying between them. Material for sequencing was blood. The clonotype comes from a young woman in good health. V gene TRBV29-1 combines with J gene TRBJ1-6, with no clear D. The CDR3 spells CSVGDTESFLDYNSPLHF. CDR3 DNA: TGCAGCGTTGGTGACACGGAATCCTTCTTGGATTATAATTCACCCCTCCACTTT.